This TCR beta chain was captured by sequencing in a study of blood T cell repertoires in COVID-19. Study-wide background: Nucleic acid was either cDNA or gDNA, and it came from T cells, B-cell-depleted T cells, or PBMCs.

Everyone who took part was 18 to 89 years old, and they came from about 23 US areas. Assignments of participants to cohorts depended upon their own reported clinical history. Source study methods: Amplified reference gene primers provided the basis for estimating nucleated cell counts. The data were produced by immunoSEQ multiplex PCR, yet TCRdb's version contains in-frame clones alone and is incomplete. V, J and clone size are taken as reported in that table, and D and trimming were inferred from the DNA itself. The table records around 300,000 clones, 75% to 90% of them present only once. Between the trimmed V and J ends, which lost 6 bases and 3 bases, there was a span of 20 bases. Per germline, CDR1 ENHRY and CDR2 SYGVKD. The CDR3 extends over 16 amino acids.

This chain connects TRBV10-3 to TRBJ1-2, with D possibly TRBD1 on 6 matching bases. This clonotype was obtained from a woman aged 18-29 years who had recovered from COVID-19. The sequenced sample consisted of PBMCs or T cells enriched from blood (not recorded which). DNA of the CDR3: TGTGCCATCAGACCTCTTCGGACAGAAAAGGACTATGGCTACACCTTC. This gives the protein CAIRPLRTEKDYGYTF.